This entry features one T cell receptor beta chain sequence. V lost 5 bases, J lost 6 bases, and 10 bases stayed unmatched. From germline, CDR1 is SGHRS and CDR2 YFSETQ. CDR3 size: 15 residues. Original methodology: Counts of nucleated cells, estimated from reference gene primer amplification, were obtained. Method: immunoSEQ multiplex PCR; TCRdb's copy keeps in-frame clones and lacks some. V and J calls and clone size come straight from that table; D and trimming were deduced from the DNA. This sample has fewer than 100,000 clones; 75% to 85% occur once, and the top ten carry 27%. The entry originates in a study of blood T cell repertoires in COVID-19. Study background: Collection of acute and convalescent COVID-19 samples took place in the United States, Italy and Spain. T cells, B-cell-depleted T cells, or PBMCs provided the cDNA or gDNA that served as material.

The sequenced material came from peripheral blood. The source of this sequence is a human donor in a cohort sampled during active COVID-19. The V and J genes are TRBV5-1 and TRBJ2-1; the match to TRBD1 covers 8 bases. The CDR3 here is CASSPGQANLNEQFF. The CDR3 DNA reads TGCGCCAGCAGTCCGGGACAGGCTAACCTCAATGAGCAGTTCTTC.